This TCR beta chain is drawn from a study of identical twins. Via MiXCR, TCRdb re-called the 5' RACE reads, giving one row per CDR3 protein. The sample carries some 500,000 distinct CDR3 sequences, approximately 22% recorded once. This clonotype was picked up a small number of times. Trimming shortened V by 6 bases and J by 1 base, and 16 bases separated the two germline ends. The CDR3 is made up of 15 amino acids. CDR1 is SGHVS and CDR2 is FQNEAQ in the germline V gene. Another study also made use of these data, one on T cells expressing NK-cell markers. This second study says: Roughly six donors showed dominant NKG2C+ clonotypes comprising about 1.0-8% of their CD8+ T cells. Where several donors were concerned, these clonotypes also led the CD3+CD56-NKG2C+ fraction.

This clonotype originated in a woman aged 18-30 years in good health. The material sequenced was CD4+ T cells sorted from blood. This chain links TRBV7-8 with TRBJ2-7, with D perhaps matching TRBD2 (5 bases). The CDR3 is CASRPLEERSYEQYF. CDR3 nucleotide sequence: TGTGCCAGCAGACCCCTGGAGGAGAGGTCCTACGAGCAGTACTTC.